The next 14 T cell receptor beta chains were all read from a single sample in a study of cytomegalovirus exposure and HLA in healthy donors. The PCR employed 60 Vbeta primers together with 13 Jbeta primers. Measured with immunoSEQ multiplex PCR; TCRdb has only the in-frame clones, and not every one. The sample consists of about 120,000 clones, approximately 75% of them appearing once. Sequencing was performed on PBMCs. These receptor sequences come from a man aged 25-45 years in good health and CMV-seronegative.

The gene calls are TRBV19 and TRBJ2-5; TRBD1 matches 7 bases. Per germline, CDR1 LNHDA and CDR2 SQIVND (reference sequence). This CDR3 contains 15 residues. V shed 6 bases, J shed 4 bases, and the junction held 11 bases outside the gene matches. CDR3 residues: CASSPNRGSGETQYF. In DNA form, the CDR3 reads TGTGCCAGTAGCCCTAACAGGGGTTCGGGAGAGACCCAGTACTTC.

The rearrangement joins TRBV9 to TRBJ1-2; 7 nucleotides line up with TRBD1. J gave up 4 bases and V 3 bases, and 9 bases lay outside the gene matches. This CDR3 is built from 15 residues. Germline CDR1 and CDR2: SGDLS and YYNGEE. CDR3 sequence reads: CASSGTTGYPYGYTF. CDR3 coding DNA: TGTGCCAGCAGCGGAACGACAGGGTACCCCTATGGCTACACCTTC.

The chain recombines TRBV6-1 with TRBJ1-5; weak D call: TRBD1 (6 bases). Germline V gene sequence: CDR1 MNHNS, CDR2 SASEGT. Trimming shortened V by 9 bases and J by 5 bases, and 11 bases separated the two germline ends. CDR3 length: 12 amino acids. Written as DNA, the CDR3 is TGTGCCAGTACAGGGCCCGATCAGCCCCAGCATTTT. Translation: CASTGPDQPQHF.

For the CDR3, the DNA is TGCAGTGCTAGGGCAGAGACCCAGTACTTC. Amino acids: CSARAETQYF. The gene calls are TRBV20-1 and TRBJ2-5, with D hard to call. CDR1 is DFQATT and CDR2 is SNEGSKA in the germline V gene (reference sequence). This CDR3 has 10 residues. V dropped 3 bases and J dropped 4 bases, with 3 bases sitting between them.

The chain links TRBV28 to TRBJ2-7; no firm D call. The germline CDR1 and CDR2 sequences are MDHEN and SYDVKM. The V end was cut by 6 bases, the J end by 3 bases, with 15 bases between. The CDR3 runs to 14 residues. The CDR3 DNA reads TGTGCCAGCAGCTTAGGGCGTCGGAACTACGAGCAGTACTTC. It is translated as CASSLGRRNYEQYF.

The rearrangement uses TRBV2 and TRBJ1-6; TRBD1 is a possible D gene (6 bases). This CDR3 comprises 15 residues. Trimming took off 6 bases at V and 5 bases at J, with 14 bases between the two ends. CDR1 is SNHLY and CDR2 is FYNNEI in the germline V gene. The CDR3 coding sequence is TGTGCCAGCAGACCGACAGGAGGAGATAATTCACCCCTCCACTTT. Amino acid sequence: CASRPTGGDNSPLHF.

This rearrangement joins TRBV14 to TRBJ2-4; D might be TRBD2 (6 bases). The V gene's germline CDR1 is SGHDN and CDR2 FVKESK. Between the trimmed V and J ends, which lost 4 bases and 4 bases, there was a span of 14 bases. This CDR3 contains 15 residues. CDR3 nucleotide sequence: TGTGCCAGCAGCCGCCGGGTCCGGGGGAAAAACATTCAGTACTTC. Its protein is CASSRRVRGKNIQYF. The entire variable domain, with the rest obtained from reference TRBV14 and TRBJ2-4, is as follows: EAGVTQFPSHSVIEKGQTVTLRCDPISGHDNLYWYRRVMGKEIKFLLHFVKESKQDESGMPNNRFLAERTGGTYSTLKVQPAELEDSGVYFCASSRRVRGKNIQYFGAGTRLSVL.

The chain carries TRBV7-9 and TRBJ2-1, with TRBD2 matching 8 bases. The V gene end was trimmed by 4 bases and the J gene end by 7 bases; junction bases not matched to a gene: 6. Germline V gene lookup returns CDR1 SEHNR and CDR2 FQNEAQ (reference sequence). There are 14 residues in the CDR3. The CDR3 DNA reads TGTGCCAGCAGCTCCGGACTAGCATGGAATGAGCAGTTCTTC. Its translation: CASSSGLAWNEQFF.

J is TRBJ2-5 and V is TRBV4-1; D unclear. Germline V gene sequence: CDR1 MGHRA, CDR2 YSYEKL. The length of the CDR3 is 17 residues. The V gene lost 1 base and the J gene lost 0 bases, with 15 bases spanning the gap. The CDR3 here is CASSQVHRLPHQETQYF. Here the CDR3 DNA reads TGCGCCAGCAGCCAAGTACATCGCCTCCCCCACCAAGAGACCCAGTACTTC.

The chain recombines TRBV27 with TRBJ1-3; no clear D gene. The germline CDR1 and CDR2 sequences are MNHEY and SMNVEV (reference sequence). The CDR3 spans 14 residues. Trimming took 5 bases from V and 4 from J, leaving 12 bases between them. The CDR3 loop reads CASSQVGAGNTIYF. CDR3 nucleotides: TGTGCCAGCAGTCAAGTAGGAGCGGGAAACACCATATATTTT.

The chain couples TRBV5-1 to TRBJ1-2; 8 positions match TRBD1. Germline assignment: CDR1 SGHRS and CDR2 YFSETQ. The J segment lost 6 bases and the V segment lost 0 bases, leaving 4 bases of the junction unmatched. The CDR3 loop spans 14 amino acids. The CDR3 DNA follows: TGCGCCAGCAGCTTGGGAGGACAGGGTGATGGCTACACCTTC. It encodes CASSLGGQGDGYTF.

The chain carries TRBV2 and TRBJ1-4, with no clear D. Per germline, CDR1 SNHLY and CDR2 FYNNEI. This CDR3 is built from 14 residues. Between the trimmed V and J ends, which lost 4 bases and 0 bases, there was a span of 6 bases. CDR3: CASSVEATNEKLFF. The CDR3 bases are TGTGCCAGCAGTGTGGAGGCAACTAATGAAAAACTGTTTTTT.

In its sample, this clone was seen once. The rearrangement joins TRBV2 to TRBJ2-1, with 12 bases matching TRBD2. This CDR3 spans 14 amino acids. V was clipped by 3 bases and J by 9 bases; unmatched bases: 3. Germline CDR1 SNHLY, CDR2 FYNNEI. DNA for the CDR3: TGTGCCAGCAGTGACCTAGCGGGGGGGGTTGAGCAGTTCTTC. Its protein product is CASSDLAGGVEQFF.

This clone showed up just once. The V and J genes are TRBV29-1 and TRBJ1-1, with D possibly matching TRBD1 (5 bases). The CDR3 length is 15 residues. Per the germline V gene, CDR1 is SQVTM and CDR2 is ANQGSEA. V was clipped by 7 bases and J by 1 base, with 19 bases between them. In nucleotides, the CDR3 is TGCAGCGGACGTACGACAGTGGTCCCGAACACTGAAGCTTTCTTT. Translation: CSGRTTVVPNTEAFF.